This TCR beta chain is from a study of T cell responses to AZD1222 COVID-19 vaccine. Study results and limitations: A mostly white British donor set with more females was recruited, and clonal diversity was possibly underestimated.

This CDR3 region has 12 residues. Germline V CDR1 and CDR2: MNHEY, SVGAGI. The germline V and J ends were trimmed by 4 bases and 7 bases, with 10 bases remaining between them. Sequencing was performed with immunoSEQ multiplex PCR; in TCRdb, only in-frame clones are kept and a portion is missing. The sample has 140,000 to 150,000 clones; 88% are singletons. Details on this clone: Its cognate antigen is unknown.

The receptor's source is an adult who received the MenACWY meningococcal vaccine as a control. The material sequenced was peripheral blood, taken 28 days after the second dose of the MenACWY control vaccine. The chain is built from TRBV6-5 and TRBJ1-2; possible D gene TRBD1, 6 bases. The CDR3 DNA follows: TGTGCCAGCAGTTTCAACAGGGCTGGCTACACCTTC. Its protein product is CASSFNRAGYTF.